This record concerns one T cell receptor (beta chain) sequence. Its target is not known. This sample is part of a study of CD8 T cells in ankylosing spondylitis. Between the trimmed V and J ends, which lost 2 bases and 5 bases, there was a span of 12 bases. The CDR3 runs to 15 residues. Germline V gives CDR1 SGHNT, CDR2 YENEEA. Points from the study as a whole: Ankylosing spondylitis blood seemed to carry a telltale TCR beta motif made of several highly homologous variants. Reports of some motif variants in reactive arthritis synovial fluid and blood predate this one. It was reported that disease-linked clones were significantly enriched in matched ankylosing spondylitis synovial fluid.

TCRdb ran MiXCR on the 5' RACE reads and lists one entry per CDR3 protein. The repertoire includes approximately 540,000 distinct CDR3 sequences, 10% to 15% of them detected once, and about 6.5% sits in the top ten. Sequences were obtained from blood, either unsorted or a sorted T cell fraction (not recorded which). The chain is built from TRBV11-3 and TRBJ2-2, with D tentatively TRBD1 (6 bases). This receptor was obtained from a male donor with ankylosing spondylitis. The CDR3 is CASSLPGRGTGELFF. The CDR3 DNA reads TGTGCCAGCAGCTTACCGGGCAGGGGAACCGGGGAGCTGTTTTTT.